Shown below are 10 T cell receptor beta chains from a single sample sequenced in a study of T cells after yellow fever vaccination. TCRdb independently ran MiXCR on the 5' RACE reads; one entry per CDR3 protein. The sample includes hundreds of thousands of distinct CDR3 sequences, roughly 14% seen only once; the top ten take 11% to 15%. Sequencing was performed on PBMCs, taken on the day of the yellow fever booster vaccination. Receptor source: a man aged 25 to 40 who received the YFV17D yellow fever vaccine.

The V and J genes are TRBV19 and TRBJ2-1; 7 bases map to TRBD2. With 0 bases clipped from V and 3 bases from J, the junction kept 8 bases outside the gene matches. The length of the CDR3 is 17 residues. CDR1 is LNHDA and CDR2 is SQIVND in the germline V gene (reference sequence). The CDR3 bases are TGTGCCAGTAGTATAGATCACGGCGGGAGTATCTACAATGAGCAGTTCTTC. Encoded protein: CASSIDHGGSIYNEQFF.

The rearrangement joins TRBV29-1 to TRBJ2-5; 7 nucleotides match TRBD2. The CDR3 has 12 residues. J was trimmed by 4 bases and V by 3 bases; bases with no gene match: 2. The germline gives CDR1 SQVTM, CDR2 ANQGSEA. The chain's CDR3 is CSVDPSGETQYF. The CDR3 bases are TGCAGCGTTGATCCTAGCGGAGAGACCCAGTACTTC.

This clonotype was seen many times. The chain carries TRBV10-3 and TRBJ2-7; D call uncertain. The germline V and J ends were trimmed by 6 bases and 3 bases, with 6 bases remaining between them. Germline V CDR1 and CDR2: ENHRY, SYGVKD. The CDR3 totals 11 residues. The CDR3 DNA is TGTGCCATCAGCTCAAACTACGAGCAGTACTTC. This encodes CAISSNYEQYF.

CDR3 nucleotides: TGTGCCAGCAGCCCTCAGACAGGGAGATATGGCTACACCTTC. Protein sequence: CASSPQTGRYGYTF. The rearrangement links TRBV9 to TRBJ1-2, with 7 positions matching TRBD1. This CDR3 region has 14 residues. Germline CDR1 and CDR2: SGDLS and YYNGEE. Losses at the gene ends were 4 bases for V and 5 bases for J; bases not matched to a gene: 8. Supplemented by reference TRBV9 and TRBJ1-2, the full variable domain reads DSGVTQTPKHLITATGQRVTLRCSPRSGDLSVYWYQQSLDQGLQFLIQYYNGEERAKGNILERFSAQQFPDLHSELNLSSLELGDSALYFCASSPQTGRYGYTFGSGTRLTVV.

This clonotype was recorded a few times. The chain combines TRBV5-4 with TRBJ1-1; D gene ambiguous. The CDR3 covers 14 residues. Germline assignment: CDR1 SGHNT and CDR2 YYREEE (reference sequence). V was clipped by 7 bases and J by 0 bases, with 13 bases between them. CDR3 loop: CASGDMILNTEAFF. In nucleotides, the CDR3 is TGTGCCAGCGGTGATATGATCTTGAACACTGAAGCTTTCTTT.

This chain joins TRBV29-1 and TRBJ2-3, with 7 bases matching TRBD2. Germline V gene lookup returns CDR1 SQVTM and CDR2 ANQGSEA. The V and J ends lost 7 bases and 6 bases, in that order; junction bases with no gene match: 10. This CDR3 is built from 13 residues. The CDR3 reads CSALAGGSDTQYF. The CDR3 DNA reads as TGCAGCGCGTTAGCGGGCGGGTCTGATACGCAGTATTTT.

The chain joins TRBV29-1 to TRBJ2-3; D not resolved. Trimming removed 7 bases from V and 2 bases from J, with 1 base in between. This CDR3 has 9 residues. CDR1 and CDR2 (germline): SQVTM, ANQGSEA. The CDR3 region is CSDTDTQYF. CDR3 bases: TGCAGCGACACAGATACGCAGTATTTT.

This clonotype was found many times. V usage is TRBV7-9 and J usage is TRBJ2-2; TRBD2 is a possible D gene (5 bases). V was trimmed by 2 bases and J by 5 bases, leaving 9 bases between them. The germline V gene has CDR1 SEHNR and CDR2 FQNEAQ (reference sequence). This CDR3 contains 14 residues. The CDR3 loop is CASSLQAGTGELFF. Written as DNA, the CDR3 is TGTGCCAGCAGCTTACAGGCGGGTACCGGGGAGCTGTTTTTT.

This clonotype has only a few counts. The CDR3, as DNA: TGTGCCACCAGCAGTTCCTTAGCGGACAATGAGCAGTTCTTC. Protein sequence: CATSSSLADNEQFF. The chain links TRBV15 to TRBJ2-1; D is possibly TRBD2 (6 bases). The V end lost 3 bases, the J end lost 5 bases, and 11 bases lay between the germline ends. In germline, CDR1 is LNHNV, CDR2 YYDKDF (reference sequence). The CDR3 has 14 amino acids.

V gene TRBV29-1 combines with J gene TRBJ1-1; D perhaps matches TRBD1 (5 bases). This CDR3 region has 12 residues. V dropped 8 bases and J dropped 3 bases, with 13 bases sitting between them. The V gene's germline CDR1 is SQVTM and CDR2 ANQGSEA. The DNA for the CDR3 is TGCAGCACCTTGGGGGGTGACACTGAAGCTTTCTTT. Protein sequence: CSTLGGDTEAFF.